This T cell receptor beta chain stems from a study of graft-versus-host responses after intestinal transplantation. Background on the study: Recipients got multivisceral, liver-intestinal, or isolated intestinal transplants.

On this clone: The antigen is undetermined. The sample carries other DNA sequences with the same CDR3.

This CDR3 comprises 13 residues. With 0 bases removed from V and 4 bases from J, the gap between germline ends came to 4 bases. The germline CDR1 and CDR2 sequences are LGHNA and YSLEER. Study results and limitations: Within allografts, high graft-versus-host to host-versus-graft clonal ratios were seen among patients with graft-donor T cell macrochimerism.

Sequencing was performed with immunoSEQ multiplex PCR; in TCRdb, only in-frame clones are kept and a portion is missing. The table has over 80,000 clones, 91% seen once. The chain couples TRBV4-3 to TRBJ1-3; D unresolved. The source is a human donor who was the organ donor for an intestinal transplant. The source material was unstimulated CD4+ T cells sorted from spleen or lymph node cells, sampled before transplant. CDR3 sequence reads: CASSQDSGNTIYF. Written as DNA, the CDR3 is TGCGCCAGCAGCCAAGACTCGGGAAACACCATATATTTT.